The entry below gives a single T cell receptor (beta chain) sequence along with its context. This specimen belongs to a study of blood T cell repertoires in COVID-19. The germline V gene has CDR1 MDHEN and CDR2 SYDVKM. This CDR3 contains 18 residues. V shed 6 bases and J 7 bases; nucleotides not matched to a gene: 16. The method was immunoSEQ multiplex PCR; TCRdb's version includes in-frame clones alone and lacks a portion of them. The sample lists hundreds of thousands of clones, roughly nine tenths occurring once. The chain is built from TRBV28 and TRBJ1-5; 12 nucleotides agree with TRBD1. Sequencing was carried out using PBMCs or T cells enriched from blood (not recorded which). This sequence originates from a man aged 30 to 45 who had recovered from COVID-19. As DNA, the CDR3 is TGTGCCAGCAGGCCAATCTGGGACAGGGGGCGCGGTGGACAGCCCCAGCATTTT. Encoded protein: CASRPIWDRGRGGQPQHF.